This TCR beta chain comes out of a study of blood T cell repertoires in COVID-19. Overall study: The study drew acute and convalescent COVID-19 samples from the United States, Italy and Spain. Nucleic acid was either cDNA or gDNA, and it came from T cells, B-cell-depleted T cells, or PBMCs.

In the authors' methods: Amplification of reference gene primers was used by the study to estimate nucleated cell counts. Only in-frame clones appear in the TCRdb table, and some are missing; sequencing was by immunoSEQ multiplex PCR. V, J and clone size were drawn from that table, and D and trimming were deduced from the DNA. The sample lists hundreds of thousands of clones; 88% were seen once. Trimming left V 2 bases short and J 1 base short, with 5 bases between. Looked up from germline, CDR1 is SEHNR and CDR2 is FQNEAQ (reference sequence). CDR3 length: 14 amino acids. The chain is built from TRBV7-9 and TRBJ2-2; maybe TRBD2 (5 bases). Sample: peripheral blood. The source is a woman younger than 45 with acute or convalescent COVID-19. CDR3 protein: CASSLSGNTGELFF. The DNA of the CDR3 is TGTGCCAGCAGCTTAAGCGGGAACACCGGGGAGCTGTTTTTT. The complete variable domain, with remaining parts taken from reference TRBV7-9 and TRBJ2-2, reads DTGVSQNPRHKITKRGQNVTFRCDPISEHNRLYWYRQTLGQGPEFLTYFQNEAQLEKSRLLSDRFSAERPKGSFSTLEIQRTEQGDSAMYLCASSLSGNTGELFFGEGSRLTVL.